The clone carrying this T cell receptor (beta chain) was recorded many times. Its target is unknown. TCRdb recomputed calls from the 5' RACE reads with MiXCR, one row per CDR3 protein. The sample carries some 200,000 distinct CDR3 sequences, just over 9.5% recorded once. Germline V gene sequence: CDR1 SNHLY, CDR2 FYNNEI. The CDR3 length is 14 residues. Unmatched junction bases numbered 9, after V lost 2 bases and J lost 9 bases. This entry is derived from a study of T-cell memory formation after mild COVID-19. Study-level background: Largely donor-specific sequence clusters came from two donors. Whole-study results and caveats: Cross-reactive memory appears to have joined, as suggested by some responding clones showing up in pre-infection memory. While clones contracting from day 15 to 85 were balanced between CD4 and CD8, later expanders leaned CD4+. Contracting CD8+ clones were enriched in EMRA, CD4+ mainly in CM and EM.

The rearrangement links TRBV2 to TRBJ2-7, with 8 bases matching TRBD1. The specimen was PBMCs or a T cell subset sorted from them (not recorded which). This TCR was recovered from a man aged 18 to 30 who had mild COVID-19 (a few samples of this study predate the infection). Cell type and time point are not known. CDR3 residues: CASSESPGGIRQYV. CDR3 in DNA: TGTGCCAGCAGTGAATCTCCAGGGGGCATTCGGCAGTACGTC.